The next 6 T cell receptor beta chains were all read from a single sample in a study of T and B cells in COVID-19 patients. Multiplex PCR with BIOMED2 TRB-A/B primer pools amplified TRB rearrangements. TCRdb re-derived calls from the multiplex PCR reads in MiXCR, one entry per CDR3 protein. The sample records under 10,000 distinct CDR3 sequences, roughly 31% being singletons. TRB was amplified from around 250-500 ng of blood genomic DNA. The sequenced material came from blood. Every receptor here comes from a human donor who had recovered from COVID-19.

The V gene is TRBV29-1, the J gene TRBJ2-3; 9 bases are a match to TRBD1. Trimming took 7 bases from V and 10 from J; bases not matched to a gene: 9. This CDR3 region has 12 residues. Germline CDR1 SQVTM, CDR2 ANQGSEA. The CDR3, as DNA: TGCAGCGCTAAAGGGACAGGGAGTTCGCAGTATTTT. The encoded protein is CSAKGTGSSQYF.

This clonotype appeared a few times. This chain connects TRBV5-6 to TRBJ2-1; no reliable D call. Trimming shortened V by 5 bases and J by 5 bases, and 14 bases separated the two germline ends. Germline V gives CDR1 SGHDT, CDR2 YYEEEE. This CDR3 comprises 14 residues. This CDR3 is CASSLMGHDNEQFF. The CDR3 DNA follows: TGTGCCAGCAGTTTGATGGGTCACGACAATGAGCAGTTCTTC.

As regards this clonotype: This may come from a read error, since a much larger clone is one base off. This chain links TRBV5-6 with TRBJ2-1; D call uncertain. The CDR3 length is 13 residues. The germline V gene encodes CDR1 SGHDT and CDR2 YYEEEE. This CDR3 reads CVSSELWRNEQFF. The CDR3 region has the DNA TGTGTCAGCAGTGAATTATGGCGCAATGAGCAGTTCTTC.

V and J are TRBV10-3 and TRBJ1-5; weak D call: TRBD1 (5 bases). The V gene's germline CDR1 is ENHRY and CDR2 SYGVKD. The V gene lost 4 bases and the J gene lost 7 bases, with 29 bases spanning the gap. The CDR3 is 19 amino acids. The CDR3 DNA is TGTGCCATCAGTGCGAGCGGGGGGATGGGTCTGGGTCACAACCAGCCCCAGCATTTT. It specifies CAISASGGMGLGHNQPQHF.

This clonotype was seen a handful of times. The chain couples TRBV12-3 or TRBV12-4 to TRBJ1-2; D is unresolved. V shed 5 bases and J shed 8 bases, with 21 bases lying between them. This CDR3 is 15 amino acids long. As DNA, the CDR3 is TGTGCCAGCAGTGCTCCTAGTCGGGGTTTGAAGGGCTACACCTTC. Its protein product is CASSAPSRGLKGYTF.

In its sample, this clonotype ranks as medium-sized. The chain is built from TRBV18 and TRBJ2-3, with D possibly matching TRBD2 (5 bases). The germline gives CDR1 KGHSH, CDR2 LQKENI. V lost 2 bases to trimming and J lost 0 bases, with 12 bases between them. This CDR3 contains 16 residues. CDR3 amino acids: CASSPLRGTSTDTQYF. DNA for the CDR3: TGTGCCAGCTCACCATTACGGGGAACTAGCACAGATACGCAGTATTTT.